The rows below give T cell receptor beta chains drawn from one sample of a study of cytomegalovirus exposure and HLA in healthy donors. Using immunoSEQ multiplex PCR, the repertoire was profiled, and TCRdb retains in-frame clones only, with some absent. The sample has over 150,000 clones, roughly 78% seen once; the top ten hold under 2%. The sample comprised PBMCs. Receptors were obtained from a girl between 5 and 17 years old in good health and CMV-seropositive. CDR3s include the opening cysteine and the closing phenylalanine or tryptophan. The D gene is left open where the match is weak. Clone size, where shown, is once, few, many, or a class for clones that have expanded.

- - TRBJ2-7 TRBV2 CASGAANWQYF TGTGCCAGCGGGGCTGCAAATTGGCAGTACTTC
TRBD1 few TRBJ1-2 TRBV19 CASRYRDSTYGYTF TGTGCCAGTAGATACCGGGACAGTACGTATGGCTACACCTTC
TRBD1 - TRBJ2-7 TRBV5-6 CASNLPGQGTYEQYF TGTGCCAGCAATCTACCGGGACAGGGAACATACGAGCAGTACTTC
- - TRBJ2-7 TRBV6-5 CASSETDMAYEQYF TGTGCCAGCAGTGAAACGGACATGGCCTACGAGCAGTACTTC
- - TRBJ1-2 TRBV29-1 CSVEGAAPHANYGYTF TGCAGCGTTGAAGGTGCGGCGCCGCATGCTAACTATGGCTACACCTTC
TRBD2 - TRBJ2-7 TRBV30 CAWSDPLERGGYEQYF TGTGCCTGGAGTGACCCCCTTGAGCGGGGGGGCTACGAGCAGTACTTC
TRBD1 - TRBJ2-7 TRBV12-5 CASGARQGSYEQYF TGTGCTAGTGGTGCCCGACAGGGGTCCTACGAGCAGTACTTC
- - TRBJ2-1 TRBV20-1 CSARVPRGEFF TGCAGTGCTAGAGTCCCTAGGGGTGAGTTCTTC
- few TRBJ1-6 TRBV4-1 CASSQVRSAYNSPLHF TGCGCCAGCAGCCAAGTGAGGTCAGCCTATAATTCACCCCTCCACTTT
TRBD1 - TRBJ2-7 TRBV5-6 CASSLGTGGVGPYEQYF TGTGCCAGCAGCTTGGGGACAGGGGGAGTAGGACCATACGAGCAGTACTTC
- once TRBJ1-3 TRBV7-7 CASSLGFGGGVGNTIYF TGTGCCAGCAGCTTAGGCTTCGGGGGGGGAGTCGGAAACACCATATATTTT
TRBD1 - TRBJ2-1 TRBV27 CASSLAGGYNEQFF TGTGCCAGCAGTTTGGCAGGGGGCTATAATGAGCAGTTCTTC
TRBD2 once TRBJ2-7 TRBV6-5 CASSYWGGEQYF TGTGCCAGCAGTTACTGGGGGGGCGAGCAGTACTTC
TRBD2 - TRBJ2-5 TRBV5-4 CASRQGLAGSYTQYF TGTGCCAGCAGACAGGGACTAGCGGGGAGTTACACCCAGTACTTC
TRBD2 - TRBJ2-3 TRBV5-1 CASSTGTSGRDTQYF TGCGCCAGCAGCACCGGGACTAGCGGTAGAGATACGCAGTATTTT
TRBD2 - TRBJ2-1 TRBV7-9 CASSSTSGRSGEQFF TGTGCCAGCAGCTCGACTAGCGGGCGGTCTGGTGAGCAGTTCTTC
- - TRBJ1-2 TRBV19 CASSILNQDGYTF TGTGCCAGTAGTATTCTGAATCAGGATGGCTACACCTTC
TRBD2 - TRBJ2-1 TRBV7-9 CASTQPSRGGNVYNEQFF TGTGCCAGCACCCAACCGAGCCGGGGGGGGAACGTCTACAATGAGCAGTTCTTC
- once TRBJ2-2 TRBV4-3 CASSQDWAGLAGELFF TGCGCCAGCAGCCAAGATTGGGCAGGGCTGGCCGGGGAGCTGTTTTTT
- - TRBJ1-4 TRBV29-1 CSVELGATSGFEKLFF TGCAGCGTTGAATTAGGTGCCACATCAGGATTTGAAAAACTGTTTTTT
- - TRBJ2-3 TRBV5-6 CASSLPRGGTDTQYF TGTGCCAGCAGCTTGCCTCGCGGGGGCACAGATACGCAGTATTTT
- - TRBJ1-5 TRBV7-2 CASSLRGNQPQHF TGTGCCAGCAGCTTGCGGGGGAATCAGCCCCAGCATTTT
- - TRBJ1-4 TRBV19 CASSMTVTNEKLFF TGTGCCAGTAGTATGACAGTTACTAATGAAAAACTGTTTTTT
- few TRBJ1-2 TRBV6-6 CASSYGTPANYGYTF TGTGCCAGCAGTTATGGTACACCAGCTAACTATGGCTACACCTTC
TRBD1 - TRBJ1-6 TRBV27 CASSLDRTGIGSPLHF TGTGCCAGCAGTTTAGACCGGACAGGGATAGGTTCACCCCTCCACTTT
- - TRBJ1-2 TRBV5-8 CASSLVRDGYTF TGTGCCAGCAGCTTGGTACGGGATGGCTACACCTTC
- - TRBJ1-1 TRBV4-1 CASSQDGRGSEAFF TGCGCCAGCAGTCAAGATGGAAGAGGGTCTGAAGCTTTCTTT
TRBD1 - TRBJ1-2 TRBV4-1 CASTNLLTGGEGYGYTF TGCGCCAGTACAAACCTCCTCACAGGGGGCGAAGGCTATGGCTACACCTTC
- few TRBJ2-6 TRBV6-1 CASSEHHGTGANVLTF TGTGCCAGCAGTGAACATCACGGGACTGGGGCCAACGTCCTGACTTTC
- - TRBJ1-6 TRBV6-5 CATGTGRNSPLHF TGTGCCACGGGCACGGGGAGGAATTCACCCCTCCACTTT
TRBD2 - TRBJ2-1 TRBV6-1 CASSGGTLAGGLSYNEQFF TGTGCCAGCAGTGGAGGGACGCTAGCGGGGGGCCTCTCCTACAATGAGCAGTTCTTC
- - TRBJ1-5 TRBV28 CASSLFQGQEPQHF TGTGCCAGCAGTTTATTCCAGGGGCAGGAGCCCCAGCATTTT
- once TRBJ2-7 TRBV29-1 CSAFVGEQYF TGCAGCGCCTTCGTCGGCGAGCAGTACTTC